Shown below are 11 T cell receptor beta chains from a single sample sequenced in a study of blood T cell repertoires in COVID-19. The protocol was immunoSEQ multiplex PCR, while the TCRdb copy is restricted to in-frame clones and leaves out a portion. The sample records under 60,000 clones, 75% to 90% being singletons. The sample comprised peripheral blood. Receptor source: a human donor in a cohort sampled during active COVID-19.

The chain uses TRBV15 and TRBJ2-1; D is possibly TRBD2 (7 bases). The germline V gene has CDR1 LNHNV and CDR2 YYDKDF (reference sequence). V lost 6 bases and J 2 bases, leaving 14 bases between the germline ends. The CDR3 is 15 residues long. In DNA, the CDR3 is TGTGCCACCAGTTGGGCGGGGGCCGCCTACAATGAGCAGTTCTTC. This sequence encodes CATSWAGAAYNEQFF. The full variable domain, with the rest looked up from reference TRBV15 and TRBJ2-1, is DAMVIQNPRYQVTQFGKPVTLSCSQTLNHNVMYWYQQKSSQAPKLLFHYYDKDFNNEADTPDNFQSRRPNTSFCFLDIRSPGLGDTAMYLCATSWAGAAYNEQFFGPGTRLTVL.

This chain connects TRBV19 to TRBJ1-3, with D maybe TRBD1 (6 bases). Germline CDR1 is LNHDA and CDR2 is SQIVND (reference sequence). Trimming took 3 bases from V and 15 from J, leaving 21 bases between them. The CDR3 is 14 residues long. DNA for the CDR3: TGTGCCAGTAGTATCGTCGGGGGGCCAAACCCCTCATATTTT. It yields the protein CASSIVGGPNPSYF.

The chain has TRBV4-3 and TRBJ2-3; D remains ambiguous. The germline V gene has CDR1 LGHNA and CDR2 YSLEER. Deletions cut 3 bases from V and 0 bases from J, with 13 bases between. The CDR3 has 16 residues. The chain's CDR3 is CASSQLFQASTDTQYF. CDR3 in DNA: TGCGCCAGCAGCCAGCTCTTCCAGGCGAGCACAGATACGCAGTATTTT.

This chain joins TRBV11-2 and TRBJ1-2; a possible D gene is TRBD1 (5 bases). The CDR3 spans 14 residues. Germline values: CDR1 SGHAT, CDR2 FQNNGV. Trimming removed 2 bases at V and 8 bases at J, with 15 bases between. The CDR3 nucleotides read TGTGCCAGCAGCTTAATCCGGCGGCCAGGGGGCTACACCTTC. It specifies CASSLIRRPGGYTF.

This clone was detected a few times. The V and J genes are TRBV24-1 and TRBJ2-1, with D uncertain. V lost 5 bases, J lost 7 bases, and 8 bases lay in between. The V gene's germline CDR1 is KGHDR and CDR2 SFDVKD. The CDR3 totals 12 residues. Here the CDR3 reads CATSARTNEQFF. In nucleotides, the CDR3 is TGTGCCACCAGTGCCAGAACGAATGAGCAGTTCTTC.

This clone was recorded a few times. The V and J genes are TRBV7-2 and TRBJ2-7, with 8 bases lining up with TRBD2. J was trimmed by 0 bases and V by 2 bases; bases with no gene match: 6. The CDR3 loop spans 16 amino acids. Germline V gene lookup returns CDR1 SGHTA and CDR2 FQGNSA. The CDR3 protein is CASSLSRLASSYEQYF. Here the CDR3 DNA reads TGTGCCAGCAGCTTATCTCGACTAGCGAGCTCCTACGAGCAGTACTTC.

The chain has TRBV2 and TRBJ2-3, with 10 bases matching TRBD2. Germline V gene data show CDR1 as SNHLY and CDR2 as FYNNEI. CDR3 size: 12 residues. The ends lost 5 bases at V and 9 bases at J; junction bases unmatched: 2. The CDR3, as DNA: TGTGCCAGCAGTCAGACTAGCGGGACGCAGTATTTT. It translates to CASSQTSGTQYF.

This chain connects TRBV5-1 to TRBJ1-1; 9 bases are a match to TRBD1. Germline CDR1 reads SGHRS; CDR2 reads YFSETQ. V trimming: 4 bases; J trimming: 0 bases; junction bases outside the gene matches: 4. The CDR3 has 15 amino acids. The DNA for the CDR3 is TGCGCCAGCAGCGGACAGGGGCTAATGAACACTGAAGCTTTCTTT. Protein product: CASSGQGLMNTEAFF.

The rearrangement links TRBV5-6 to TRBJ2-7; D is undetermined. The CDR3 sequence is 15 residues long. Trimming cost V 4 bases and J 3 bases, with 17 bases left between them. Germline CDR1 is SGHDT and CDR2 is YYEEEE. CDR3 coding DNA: TGTGCCAGCAGCCTGCGATCATTACTGTACTACGAGCAGTACTTC. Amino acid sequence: CASSLRSLLYYEQYF.

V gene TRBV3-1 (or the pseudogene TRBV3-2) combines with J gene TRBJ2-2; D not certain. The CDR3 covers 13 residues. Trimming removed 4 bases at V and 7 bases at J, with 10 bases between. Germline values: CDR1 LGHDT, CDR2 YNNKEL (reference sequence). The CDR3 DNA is TGTGCCAGCAGCCCGAACAGCCTCGGGGAGCTGTTTTTT. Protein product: CASSPNSLGELFF.

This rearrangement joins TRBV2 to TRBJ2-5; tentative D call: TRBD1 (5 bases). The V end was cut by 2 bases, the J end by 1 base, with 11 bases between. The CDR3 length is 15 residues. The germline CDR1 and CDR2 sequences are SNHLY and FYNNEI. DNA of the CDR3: TGTGCCAGCAGTGAAATAATAGGGGCCCAAGAGACCCAGTACTTC. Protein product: CASSEIIGAQETQYF.